The 18 T cell receptor beta chains below come from one sample, sequenced in a study of radiotherapy plus CTLA-4 blockade in lung cancer (dated by TCRdb to 2017 to 2018). The library was built by means of the immunoSEQ multiplex PCR assay. The clones in this table, taken by TCRdb from immuneACCESS, are in-frame only. Not every clone is retained; where verified, under half of the shortfall comes from an unresolved V gene, and the cause of the rest is unknown. The sample profile shows more than 90,000 clones; roughly 80% of them were found once. The top ten clones comprise about 25% of the sample. The material was peripheral blood, obtained from a patient treated with radiotherapy plus ipilimumab. The source is a human donor with non-small cell lung cancer that progressed on radiotherapy plus ipilimumab.

This clone was observed a few times. The chain employs TRBV28 and TRBJ1-5; tentatively, D is TRBD1 (6 bases). CDR1 is MDHEN, CDR2 SYDVKM, per germline. This CDR3 contains 17 residues. With 8 bases removed from V and 2 bases from J, the gap between germline ends came to 22 bases. For the CDR3, the DNA is TGTGCCAGCCGGATCCTTGAGGGACACAGTGGCAATCAGCCCCAGCATTTT. Its protein is CASRILEGHSGNQPQHF.

The chain couples TRBV19 to TRBJ2-2; D not certain. The CDR3 runs 13 residues. Germline-derived CDR1 and CDR2 are LNHDA and SQIVND (reference sequence). The germline V and J ends were trimmed by 3 bases and 4 bases, with 6 bases remaining between them. The CDR3 bases are TGTGCCAGTAGTATCTGGCCCACCGGGGAGCTGTTTTTT. It is translated as CASSIWPTGELFF.

The V gene is TRBV28, the J gene TRBJ1-5; possibly TRBD1 for D (5 bases). The ends were cut back, 11 bases at V and 4 bases at J, with 21 bases in the middle. The CDR3 sequence is 15 residues long. CDR1 is MDHEN and CDR2 is SYDVKM in the germline V gene. CDR3 nucleotide sequence: TGTGCCGCCTCTTCGGGGACCGCCGTGAATCAGCCCCAGCATTTT. Translation: CAASSGTAVNQPQHF.

This chain joins TRBV9 and TRBJ2-1; 15 bases fit TRBD2. This CDR3 contains 19 residues. J was trimmed by 0 bases and V by 0 bases; bases with no gene match: 4. Germline loops: CDR1 SGDLS, CDR2 YYNGEE. CDR3 bases: TGTGCCAGCAGCGTAGACGGACTAGCGGGAGGGGGCTCCTACAATGAGCAGTTCTTC. Translating gives CASSVDGLAGGGSYNEQFF.

This chain links TRBV7-9 with TRBJ2-5; tentatively, D is TRBD1 or TRBD2 (5 bases each). Germline assignment: CDR1 SEHNR and CDR2 FQNEAQ (reference sequence). V lost 5 bases and J 0 bases, leaving 10 bases between the germline ends. The CDR3 runs to 14 residues. The CDR3 nucleotides are TGTGCCAGCAGCCTAGGGGAGTACCAAGAGACCCAGTACTTC. Amino acid sequence: CASSLGEYQETQYF.

This clone was seen a few times. A much more abundant neighbour one base away suggests this may be a read error. V usage is TRBV7-9 and J usage is TRBJ2-7; D could derive from TRBD1 or TRBD2 (6 bases each). The germline V and J ends were trimmed by 1 base and 3 bases, with 19 bases remaining between them. In germline, CDR1 is SEHNR, CDR2 FQNEAQ (reference sequence). The CDR3 spans 17 residues. The CDR3 sequence: CASSLEGGWGGDYEQYF. The CDR3 DNA follows: TGTGCCAGCAGCTTAGAGGGGGGTTGGGGCGGGGACTACGAGCAGTACTTC. The variable domain in full, with the rest retrieved from reference TRBV7-9 and TRBJ2-7, is DTGVSQNPRHKITKRGQNVTFRCDPISEHNRLYWYRQTLGQGPEFLTYFQNEAQLEKSRLLSDRFSAERPKGSFSTLEIQRTEQGDSAMYLCASSLEGGWGGDYEQYFGPGTRLTVT.

This rearrangement joins TRBV7-6 to TRBJ2-2, with TRBD1 matching 7 bases. The CDR3 has 14 residues. V shed 3 bases and J 5 bases; nucleotides not matched to a gene: 3. Germline V gene data show CDR1 as SGHVS and CDR2 as FNYEAQ. Written as DNA, the CDR3 is TGTGCCAGCAGCTTGACAGGGCGGACCGGGGAGCTGTTTTTT. Translating it yields CASSLTGRTGELFF.

The V and J genes are TRBV7-2 and TRBJ1-2, with a possible D match to TRBD1 (5 bases). This CDR3 comprises 14 residues. Trimming took off 5 bases at V and 4 bases at J, with 14 bases between the two ends. The germline CDR1 and CDR2 sequences are SGHTA and FQGNSA. The CDR3 bases are TGTGCCAGCAGCCCCCCGTCAGGGATCTATGGCTACACCTTC. It translates to CASSPPSGIYGYTF.

This rearrangement joins TRBV6-1 to TRBJ2-3; TRBD2 might be the D (6 bases). Per the germline V gene, CDR1 is MNHNS and CDR2 is SASEGT. The CDR3 contains 14 residues. With 6 bases removed from V and 4 bases from J, the gap between germline ends came to 14 bases. CDR3 amino acids: CASSARENPDTQYF. The CDR3 coding sequence is TGTGCCAGCAGCGCTCGGGAGAACCCAGATACGCAGTATTTT.

V and J are TRBV28 and TRBJ2-2, with a possible D match to TRBD2 (5 bases). Germline V lookup: CDR1 MDHEN, CDR2 SYDVKM. This CDR3 region has 15 residues. The ends were cut back, 7 bases at V and 0 bases at J, with 12 bases in the middle. CDR3 protein: CASNNGVSNTGELFF. DNA for the CDR3: TGTGCCAGCAATAACGGGGTTTCGAACACCGGGGAGCTGTTTTTT.

This clone appeared a single time. The chain is built from TRBV4-2 and TRBJ2-1; perhaps TRBD2 as D (5 bases). Trimming cost V 4 bases and J 7 bases, with 11 bases left between them. Germline loops: CDR1 LGHNA, CDR2 YNFKEQ. CDR3 length: 13 amino acids. As DNA, the CDR3 is TGTGCCAGCAGCCCTGATCGCGGGAATGAGCAGTTCTTC. This gives the protein CASSPDRGNEQFF.

CDR3 bases: TGTGCCAGCAGCCATAGCTCCTACAATGAGCAGTTCTTC. Translation: CASSHSSYNEQFF. The chain links TRBV14 to TRBJ2-1; D is undetermined. Germline V gene lookup returns CDR1 SGHDN and CDR2 FVKESK. The CDR3 totals 13 residues. V shed 3 bases and J shed 0 bases, with 3 bases lying between them.

The chain employs TRBV27 and TRBJ2-1; D gene unclear. Germline CDR1 reads MNHEY; CDR2 reads SMNVEV (reference sequence). The CDR3 sequence is 13 residues long. Trimming pared 3 bases from V and 7 bases from J, leaving 10 bases between. This chain's CDR3 is CASSFDFRNEQFF. The DNA for the CDR3 is TGTGCCAGCAGTTTTGATTTTAGAAATGAGCAGTTCTTC.

The V and J genes are TRBV5-4 and TRBJ2-6; D is perhaps TRBD1 (5 bases). The V and J ends lost 1 base and 2 bases respectively, with 16 bases between them. Germline CDR1 reads SGHNT; CDR2 reads YYREEE (reference sequence). This CDR3 is built from 18 residues. The CDR3 here is CASSLYAGLSPGANVLTF. DNA of the CDR3: TGTGCCAGCAGCTTGTATGCAGGGCTAAGCCCTGGGGCCAACGTCCTGACTTTC.

The gene calls are TRBV6-5 and TRBJ2-5; TRBD2 might be the D (5 bases). This CDR3 spans 13 amino acids. Germline CDR1 and CDR2: MNHEY and SVGAGI. V dropped 6 bases and J dropped 5 bases, with 13 bases sitting between them. CDR3 in amino acids: CASSYGIWETQYF. The CDR3, as DNA: TGTGCCAGCAGCTACGGGATCTGGGAGACCCAGTACTTC.

The chain combines TRBV2 with TRBJ2-7; TRBD1 matches at 11 bases. Per germline, CDR1 SNHLY and CDR2 FYNNEI. V shed 6 bases, J shed 4 bases, and the junction held 5 bases outside the gene matches. The length of the CDR3 is 14 residues. CDR3: CASSPDRGQYEQYF. DNA of the CDR3: TGTGCCAGCAGCCCGGACAGGGGGCAGTACGAGCAGTACTTC. The full variable domain, in which reference TRBV2 and TRBJ2-7 provide the parts outside the CDR3, is EPEVTQTPSHQVTQMGQEVILRCVPISNHLYFYWYRQILGQKVEFLVSFYNNEISEKSEIFDDQFSVERPDGSNFTLKIRSTKLEDSAMYFCASSPDRGQYEQYFGPGTRLTVT.

A single count supports this clone. The chain joins TRBV18 to TRBJ1-4; D gene uncertain. This CDR3 has 14 amino acids. V was cut by 5 bases and J by 0 bases, with 7 bases left in between. Germline V lookup: CDR1 KGHSH, CDR2 LQKENI. CDR3: CASSKEATNEKLFF. In nucleotides, the CDR3 is TGTGCCAGCTCAAAGGAAGCAACTAATGAAAAACTGTTTTTT.

The chain has TRBV10-1 and TRBJ2-3; 8 bases agree with TRBD2. CDR3 length equals 13 residues. The ends lost 8 bases at V and 3 bases at J; junction bases unmatched: 4. Germline assignment: CDR1 WNHNN and CDR2 SYGVQD (reference sequence). CDR3 in amino acids: CASRAGVTDTQYF. The CDR3 DNA reads TGCGCCAGCCGAGCGGGAGTGACAGATACGCAGTATTTT.